This T cell receptor (beta chain) was documented in a study of blood T cells in healthy people across ages (dated by TCRdb to the mid-2010s). In terms of the full investigation: Template switching captured roughly one uniquely barcoded TCR beta cDNA molecule per two T cells in model experiments. To track age-related changes in TCR beta repertoire diversity, the study relied on deep sequencing normalized with unique cDNA molecular identifiers. The study analyzed two additional independent replicas of 1 million unique cDNA reads from the same blood draw for two donors, one aged 18 to 30 and one aged 80 or older. Four age groups were formed from the donors: young (average roughly 15 years), middle-aged (approximately 40), aged (around 62) and long-lived (less than 85). To avoid experimental bias, donors of different ages were randomly spread across the sequencing lanes.

Library construction relied on 5' RACE. The data were produced on an Illumina HiSeq 2500. A second PCR of roughly 7 to 11 cycles was performed with a sample-barcoded 5' primer and a J-beta primer mix. A unique molecular identifier was introduced onto each TCR beta cDNA molecule by a template-switch 5' adaptor carrying 12 random nucleotides. Each sample yielded at least 3 million CDR3-containing paired-end reads. All of the RNA was converted into first-strand cDNA using the Mint cDNA synthesis kit, with a TRBC-specific oligonucleotide serving as the primer. Following uracil-DNA glycosylase treatment, all cDNA underwent a first 18-cycle PCR with the universal primers M1SS and BC2_uni_R. The source study handled its data this way. Each sample was normalized by randomly selecting 1 million high-quality reads, each carrying a distinct molecular identifier. Instead of being binned into consensus sequences, reads with shared molecular identifiers were discarded. MiTCR, run with a Q25 quality threshold and the strictest error-elimination algorithm, handled CDR3 identification, clonotype clustering and error correction. Lower-bound total TCR beta diversity was estimated with a nonparametric unseen species model using Euler transformation. TCRdb reprocessed the public reads (quality trimming at Q25 with fastp, clone calling with MiXCR) and kept in-frame beta chains. Each CDR3 protein gets just one entry, which takes the most common genes and DNA from the rows behind it. TCRdb, rather than the study authors, made the V and J calls. The sample contains 700,000 to 800,000 distinct CDR3 sequences, 40% to 45% of them found a single time. The top ten hold 20% to 25% of the sample.

The junction shows trimming of 6 bases on V and 1 base on J, plus 12 bases between the germline ends. CDR1 and CDR2 (SGHDN, FVKESK) derive from the germline V gene. The CDR3 numbers 14 residues from cysteine through phenylalanine. Just CDR3 DNA is preserved here, 42 bases in frame from base 1. The donors were some 39 Caucasian individuals from Russia, aged 6 to 90 years, who were systemically healthy. Each donor gave ten milliliters of peripheral blood, drawn into EDTA-treated Vacutainer tubes. Ficoll-Paque density-gradient centrifugation was used to isolate PBMCs, with at least 6.5 million per sample. Total RNA was extracted from PBMCs with Trizol reagent, with at least 5.5 micrograms obtained per sample. For every donor, an aliquot of PBMCs went through flow cytometry to measure the percentages of naive CD45RAhigh/CD27high T cells. The paper's findings and limits, for the study overall: Compared with the aged group, the long-lived group had more naive CD4+ T cells, fewer expanded clones and increased TCR diversity, a pattern suggesting age selection. The CMV infection status of donors was not known, potentially confounding age-related changes in expanded clonotypes. Bulk unsorted PBMC profiling prevented conclusive comparison of naive and antigen-experienced compartments. As age increased, observed TCR beta diversity per million T cells dropped in a roughly linear way, and a significant reduction was already evident by age 40. Observed TCR beta diversity correlated strongly with the percentage of naive T cells measured by flow cytometry. Estimates of total diversity based on one million sequenced T cells were considered lower bounds and underestimates.

To note about this clonotype: The specificity of this receptor is unknown. Per-base qualities were not stored, and no clone one base away is much larger.

The sequence was collected from a woman aged 55-75 years in good health. Recombination joined TRBV14 with TRBJ1-1; no D gene is confidently identified. Sequenced input: blood. The encoded CDR3 is CASRPTSKNTEAFF. The DNA is as follows: TGTGCCAGCAGGCCTACAAGCAAGAACACTGAAGCTTTCTTT.